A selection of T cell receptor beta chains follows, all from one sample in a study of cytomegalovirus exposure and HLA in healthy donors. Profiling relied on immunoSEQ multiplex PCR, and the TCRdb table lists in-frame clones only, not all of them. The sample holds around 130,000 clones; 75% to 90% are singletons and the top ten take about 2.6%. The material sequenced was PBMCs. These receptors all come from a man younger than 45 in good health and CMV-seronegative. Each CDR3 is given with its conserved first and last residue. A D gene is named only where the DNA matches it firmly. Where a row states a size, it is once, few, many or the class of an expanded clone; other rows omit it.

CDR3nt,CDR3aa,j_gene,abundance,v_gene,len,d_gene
TGTGCCATCAATCCCAACTTGAACACTGAAGCTTTCTTT,CAINPNLNTEAFF,TRBJ1-1,few,TRBV10-3,13,.
TGTGCCAGCAGCCCCCAGATCTATGGCTACACCTTC,CASSPQIYGYTF,TRBJ1-2,once,TRBV28,12,.
TGTGCCACCAGCAGAGAAATGACAGGGGTGACAGATACGCAGTATTTT,CATSREMTGVTDTQYF,TRBJ2-3,.,TRBV15,16,TRBD1
TGTGCCAGTAACACAAGACAGGCCCCGAACTATGGCTACACCTTC,CASNTRQAPNYGYTF,TRBJ1-2,.,TRBV19,15,.
TGTGCCAGCAGCTTAGATAGCAGGGCCCCAGATACGCAGTATTTT,CASSLDSRAPDTQYF,TRBJ2-3,.,TRBV11-2,15,.
TGTGCCAGCAGTGAAGGACTGTACACAGATACGCAGTATTTT,CASSEGLYTDTQYF,TRBJ2-3,.,TRBV25-1,14,.
TGTGCCAGCAGTTACTCCGGTGACAGGGGTTCCGACGAGCAGTACTTC,CASSYSGDRGSDEQYF,TRBJ2-7,.,TRBV6-5,16,TRBD1
TGTGCCAGCAGCGGAGTAACAGGGGGGCCGAACACTGAAGCTTTCTTT,CASSGVTGGPNTEAFF,TRBJ1-1,.,TRBV25-1,16,TRBD1
TGTGCCAGCAGCCCCCAGGGCTCTAGCTATGGCTACACCTTC,CASSPQGSSYGYTF,TRBJ1-2,few,TRBV7-9,14,.
TGTGCCAGCAGTTCGGGGGGCCGTGGCTACACCTTC,CASSSGGRGYTF,TRBJ1-2,.,TRBV27,12,.
TGCGCCAGCAGCCAAGGAGGCGGGGGAACCTACGAGCAGTACTTC,CASSQGGGGTYEQYF,TRBJ2-7,.,TRBV4-1,15,TRBD2
TGTGCCTGGAGTGTAGCTCTAGCGGAAAACGAGCAGTACTTC,CAWSVALAENEQYF,TRBJ2-7,.,TRBV30,14,TRBD2
TGTGCCAGCAGCGCCCGGACAGGGGAAGGTGAAAAACTGTTTTTT,CASSARTGEGEKLFF,TRBJ1-4,few,TRBV9,15,TRBD1
TGTGCCAGCAGTTGGACAGGGAACACTGAAGCTTTCTTT,CASSWTGNTEAFF,TRBJ1-1,.,TRBV28,13,TRBD1